This T cell receptor beta chain was captured in a study of T-cell reconstitution after alpha-beta-depleted transplantation in children. Study-wide results and limits: One year after transplant, T-cell counts and diversity came mostly from newly produced T cells. Alpha-beta T cells present about two months after transplant were reported to originate from several hundred expanded graft clones.

Preparation of the TCRbeta library was carried out with unique molecular identifiers. Using its own MiXCR run on the PCR reads, TCRdb lists one record per CDR3 protein. In the table there are over 450,000 distinct CDR3 sequences, 10% to 13% of which are singletons. This clonotype was counted many times. Its target is not known. This clonotype originated in a child aged 2 to 9 with inherited bone marrow failure, due to receive a stem cell transplant. This specimen was PBMCs, taken before TCRalphabeta/CD19-depleted stem cell transplant.

The CDR3 region has the DNA TGTGCCAGCAGCAACCAGAGGGGAAGACAGGACCAAGAGACCCAGTACTTC. It specifies CASSNQRGRQDQETQYF. V and J are TRBV21-1 and TRBJ2-5; the listed D gene, TRBD1, was not tested against the DNA. TRBV21-1 is a recognized pseudogene. The CDR3 is 17 amino acids.